These 21 T cell receptor beta chains share one sample of origin, sequenced in a study of blood T cell repertoires in COVID-19. Produced via immunoSEQ multiplex PCR; TCRdb's table is partial and in-frame only. The table has about 160,000 clones, about nine tenths seen once; the top ten hold 15% to 20%. The sequenced material came from peripheral blood. The receptor set was obtained from a man in his sixties with active or convalescent COVID-19.

This chain links TRBV6-5 with TRBJ2-1; 11 bases are shared with TRBD2. Germline CDR1 is MNHEY and CDR2 is SVGAGI. The CDR3 length is 15 residues. The V segment lost 7 bases and the J segment 4 bases; nucleotides outside the gene matches: 6. The CDR3 DNA reads as TGTGCCAGCAACCTAGCGGGGGGCCAATACAATGAGCAGTTCTTC. Translation gives CASNLAGGQYNEQFF.

This clone was seen just once. The chain recombines TRBV28 with TRBJ2-7, with 7 bases matching TRBD2. The CDR3 is made up of 16 amino acids. Germline values: CDR1 MDHEN, CDR2 SYDVKM. Trimming at V came to 2 bases and at J to 4 bases, leaving 11 bases not matched to a gene. The CDR3 sequence: CASSLGGDWGIYEQYF. DNA for the CDR3: TGTGCCAGCAGTTTAGGGGGGGACTGGGGCATATACGAGCAGTACTTC.

This sequence joins TRBV4-1 and TRBJ1-2; D is ambiguous. V shed 4 bases and J shed 0 bases, with 12 bases lying between them. The CDR3 has 15 amino acids. CDR1 and CDR2 (germline): MGHRA, YSYEKL. The CDR3 DNA follows: TGCGCCAGCAGCCGGTTCCACTTCGCTAACTATGGCTACACCTTC. This sequence encodes CASSRFHFANYGYTF.

V is TRBV7-2 and J is TRBJ1-5; weak D call: TRBD1 (5 bases). Per germline, CDR1 SGHTA and CDR2 FQGNSA. The CDR3 contains 14 residues. The V gene lost 3 bases and the J gene lost 4 bases, with 10 bases spanning the gap. The CDR3 here is CASSFTGLNQPQHF. The CDR3 DNA sequence: TGTGCCAGCAGCTTTACAGGACTAAATCAGCCCCAGCATTTT.

The V call is TRBV20-1, the J call TRBJ2-1; 11 nucleotides match TRBD2. Germline trimming cut 3 bases from V and 4 bases from J; bases unmatched to any gene: 17. The germline gives CDR1 DFQATT, CDR2 SNEGSKA (reference sequence). The CDR3 contains 19 residues. In DNA form, the CDR3 reads TGCAGTGCTAGTCAACCCCCTAGCGGGAGGCTCAGAAAATACAATGAGCAGTTCTTC. Encoded protein: CSASQPPSGRLRKYNEQFF.

The chain employs TRBV6-5 and TRBJ1-1; a possible D gene is TRBD1 (5 bases). The CDR3 covers 15 residues. V dropped 6 bases and J dropped 10 bases, with 24 bases sitting between them. Germline lookup yields CDR1 MNHEY and CDR2 SVGAGI. DNA for the CDR3: TGTGCCAGCAGCGATCGATTGACAGACCCAATGACAGCTTTCTTT. Translating gives CASSDRLTDPMTAFF.

The chain couples TRBV19 to TRBJ2-2, with 7 bases lining up with TRBD1. The V gene's germline CDR1 is LNHDA and CDR2 SQIVND (reference sequence). CDR3 size: 15 residues. The V and J ends lost 5 bases and 1 base, in that order; junction bases with no gene match: 4. CDR3 loop: CASSHRTGNTGELFF. CDR3 nucleotides: TGTGCCAGTAGTCACAGGACAGGGAACACCGGGGAGCTGTTTTTT.

The V call is TRBV7-6, the J call TRBJ2-5; 15 nucleotides match TRBD2. V trimming: 6 bases; J trimming: 2 bases; junction bases outside the gene matches: 4. Germline lookup yields CDR1 SGHVS and CDR2 FNYEAQ. This CDR3 spans 16 amino acids. CDR3 nucleotides: TGTGCCAGCAGTTCGGGACTAGCGGGAGGTCAAGAGACCCAGTACTTC. Its translation: CASSSGLAGGQETQYF.

The chain is built from TRBV6-6 and TRBJ1-5, with TRBD1 identical over 7 bases. The CDR3 sequence is 14 residues long. Per the germline V gene, CDR1 is MNHNY and CDR2 is SVGAGI (reference sequence). V lost 9 bases to trimming and J lost 4 bases; unmatched junction nucleotides: 9. CDR3 in amino acids: CASQTGNENQPQHF. In nucleotides, the CDR3 is TGTGCCAGTCAGACAGGGAATGAGAATCAGCCCCAGCATTTT.

The chain combines TRBV2 with TRBJ2-5, with 9 positions matching TRBD2. J gave up 7 bases and V 8 bases, and 11 bases lay outside the gene matches. This CDR3 is built from 14 residues. In germline, CDR1 is SNHLY, CDR2 FYNNEI. CDR3 sequence (DNA): TGTGCCAGCGCTACCGGACTAGCGATCGGGACCCAGTACTTC. Its protein is CASATGLAIGTQYF.

This clone is a singleton in its sample. The chain employs TRBV5-1 and TRBJ2-5; 12 nucleotides line up with TRBD2. The CDR3 consists of 17 residues. Germline V gene sequence: CDR1 SGHRS, CDR2 YFSETQ. V dropped 5 bases and J dropped 0; count of bases not matched to a gene: 8. The CDR3 DNA follows: TGCGCCAGCAGGACTAGCGGGGGACCCTCCTACCAAGAGACCCAGTACTTC. This translates into CASRTSGGPSYQETQYF.

This chain joins TRBV5-5 and TRBJ2-7; no reliable D call. CDR1 is SGHKS, CDR2 YYEKEE, per germline (reference sequence). The CDR3 consists of 14 residues. V gave up 0 bases and J gave up 0 bases, with 7 bases separating them. The CDR3 DNA sequence: TGTGCCAGCAGCTTGGGACATAGCTCCTACGAGCAGTACTTC. Amino acid sequence: CASSLGHSSYEQYF. Supplemented by reference TRBV5-5 and TRBJ2-7, the full variable domain reads DAGVTQSPTHLIKTRGQQVTLRCSPISGHKSVSWYQQVLGQGPQFIFQYYEKEERGRGNFPDRFSARQFPNYSSELNVNALLLGDSALYLCASSLGHSSYEQYFGPGTRLTVT.

The J gene is TRBJ1-3, the V gene TRBV5-1; 12 bases map to TRBD1. CDR1 is SGHRS and CDR2 is YFSETQ in the germline V gene. CDR3 length: 19 residues. Trimming at V came to 0 bases and at J to 1 base, leaving 8 bases not matched to a gene. CDR3 in amino acids: CASSLVGQGASSSGNTIYF. DNA of the CDR3: TGCGCCAGCAGCTTGGTGGGACAGGGGGCGTCAAGTTCTGGAAACACCATATATTTT. The full variable domain, in which reference TRBV5-1 and TRBJ1-3 provide the parts outside the CDR3, is KAGVTQTPRYLIKTRGQQVTLSCSPISGHRSVSWYQQTPGQGLQFLFEYFSETQRNKGNFPGRFSGRQFSNSRSEMNVSTLELGDSALYLCASSLVGQGASSSGNTIYFGEGSWLTVV.

The V and J genes are TRBV14 and TRBJ1-1, with TRBD1 matching 7 bases. Germline assignment: CDR1 SGHDN and CDR2 FVKESK. The V and J ends lost 4 bases and 2 bases, in that order; junction bases with no gene match: 10. This CDR3 is built from 16 residues. CDR3 sequence: CASSPNTGAPNTEAFF. The CDR3 DNA reads as TGTGCCAGCAGCCCTAACACAGGGGCCCCTAACACTGAAGCTTTCTTT.

The J gene is TRBJ1-2, the V gene TRBV19; 8 nucleotides align to TRBD1. Germline values: CDR1 LNHDA, CDR2 SQIVND (reference sequence). The CDR3 runs 16 residues. With 6 bases clipped from V and 1 base from J, the junction kept 10 bases outside the gene matches. The CDR3 is CASSNDRGQGNYGYTF. The CDR3 nucleotides are TGTGCCAGTAGCAACGACAGGGGTCAGGGTAACTATGGCTACACCTTC.

The count of this clone is one. The chain joins TRBV3-1 (or the pseudogene TRBV3-2) to TRBJ2-1; TRBD1 matches 11 bases. This CDR3 spans 16 amino acids. The V and J ends lost 3 bases and 8 bases, in that order; junction bases with no gene match: 9. From germline, CDR1 is LGHDT and CDR2 YNNKEL (reference sequence). The CDR3: CASSHEPGQGGHEQFF. The CDR3 DNA is TGTGCCAGCAGCCATGAACCGGGACAGGGGGGCCATGAGCAGTTCTTC.

The chain links TRBV19 to TRBJ1-2, with 9 bases lining up with TRBD1. CDR3 length: 14 amino acids. Germline-derived CDR1 and CDR2 are LNHDA and SQIVND (reference sequence). J was trimmed by 5 bases and V by 6 bases; bases with no gene match: 7. The CDR3 DNA reads TGTGCCAGTAGACCCACAGGGGGCGCGTATGGCTACACCTTC. Translation: CASRPTGGAYGYTF. The full variable domain, its missing parts supplied by reference TRBV19 and TRBJ1-2, is DGGITQSPKYLFRKEGQNVTLSCEQNLNHDAMYWYRQDPGQGLRLIYYSQIVNDFQKGDIAEGYSVSREKKESFPLTVTSAQKNPTAFYLCASRPTGGAYGYTFGSGTRLTVV.

The chain uses TRBV7-2 and TRBJ2-1; 8 bases are shared with TRBD2. Germline loops: CDR1 SGHTA, CDR2 FQGNSA. The CDR3 loop spans 14 amino acids. Germline trimming cut 2 bases from V and 6 bases from J; bases unmatched to any gene: 3. The CDR3 region has the DNA TGTGCCAGCAGCTTACGGCGGGAGGCCAATGAGCAGTTCTTC. Its protein product is CASSLRREANEQFF. Drawing the rest from reference TRBV7-2 and TRBJ2-1, the complete variable domain is GAGVSQSPSNKVTEKGKDVELRCDPISGHTALYWYRQSLGQGLEFLIYFQGNSAPDKSGLPSDRFSAERTGGSVSTLTIQRTQQEDSAVYLCASSLRREANEQFFGPGTRLTVL.

The chain couples TRBV5-6 to TRBJ1-1, with no clear D. Germline CDR1 and CDR2: SGHDT and YYEEEE. With 0 bases removed from V and 2 bases from J, the gap between germline ends came to 5 bases. The CDR3 sequence is 13 residues long. The CDR3, as DNA: TGTGCCAGCAGCTTGGGTAGCAACACTGAAGCTTTCTTT. Translated: CASSLGSNTEAFF.

This chain connects TRBV6-5 to TRBJ1-2; perhaps TRBD1 as D (5 bases). CDR1 and CDR2 from the germline V gene are MNHEY and SVGAGI. This CDR3 spans 13 amino acids. The germline V and J ends were trimmed by 8 bases and 0 bases, with 10 bases remaining between them. The CDR3 spells CASHQGPNYGYTF. The CDR3 DNA reads TGTGCCAGCCACCAGGGCCCTAACTATGGCTACACCTTC.

The chain carries TRBV5-1 and TRBJ2-1, with D perhaps matching TRBD1 (6 bases). Germline lookup yields CDR1 SGHRS and CDR2 YFSETQ. The CDR3 extends over 16 amino acids. The V and J ends lost 3 bases and 5 bases respectively, with 18 bases between them. Written as DNA, the CDR3 is TGCGCCAGCAGCTGGTACAGGGAAAGGGGTGACAATGAGCAGTTCTTC. Translated, it gives CASSWYRERGDNEQFF.